The rows below give T cell receptor beta chains drawn from one sample of a study of cytotoxic CD8 clonotypes in ibrutinib-treated CLL. Profiling relied on immunoSEQ multiplex PCR, and the TCRdb table lists in-frame clones only, not all of them. This sample has about 140,000 clones, with 70% to 85% found just once. The input for sequencing was PBMCs, taken after 12 months of ibrutinib treatment. The receptors come from a human donor with chronic lymphocytic leukemia. The CDR3 runs from the conserved cysteine through the conserved F or W. The D gene is left open where the match is weak. Where a row states a size, it is once, few, many or the class of an expanded clone; other rows omit it.

V gene,D gene,clone size,J gene,CDR3 protein,CDR3 DNA
TRBV5-4,-,-,TRBJ2-7,CASSLNARPSHEQYF,TGTGCCAGCAGCTTGAACGCAAGGCCCTCTCACGAGCAGTACTTC
TRBV11-2,-,-,TRBJ2-7,CASSLERTEYEQYF,TGTGCCAGCAGCTTAGAGCGGACAGAGTACGAGCAGTACTTC
TRBV27,TRBD2,-,TRBJ2-7,CASSRLAGEWEQYF,TGTGCCAGCAGTCGACTAGCGGGAGAATGGGAGCAGTACTTC
TRBV6-6,-,-,TRBJ1-1,CASSSLYTEAFF,TGTGCCAGCAGTTCGCTTTACACTGAAGCTTTCTTT
TRBV5-1,-,few,TRBJ1-4,CASSLIPGEKLFF,TGCGCCAGCAGCTTAATACCGGGTGAAAAACTGTTTTTT
TRBV27,TRBD2,-,TRBJ2-7,CASGTSGVYEQYF,TGTGCCAGCGGGACTAGCGGGGTCTACGAGCAGTACTTC
TRBV7-2,-,-,TRBJ2-1,CASSLVTRAIGHEQFF,TGTGCCAGCAGCTTAGTTACCCGGGCCATAGGCCATGAGCAGTTCTTC
TRBV7-9,-,many,TRBJ2-7,CASSPLQGEQYF,TGTGCCAGCAGCCCCCTACAGGGCGAGCAGTACTTC
TRBV7-9,TRBD1,-,TRBJ2-7,CASSFTQGSSYEQYF,TGTGCCAGCAGCTTCACACAGGGGTCGTCCTACGAGCAGTACTTC
TRBV27,-,few,TRBJ1-2,CASSFSTQANYGYTF,TGTGCCAGCAGTTTCTCGACACAAGCTAACTATGGCTACACCTTC
TRBV28,TRBD1,few,TRBJ1-1,CASSTGGEYTEAFF,TGTGCCAGCAGTACAGGGGGCGAGTACACTGAAGCTTTCTTT
TRBV15,-,-,TRBJ2-7,CATSRDPGVWTYEQYF,TGTGCCACCAGCAGAGATCCCGGGGTATGGACCTACGAGCAGTACTTC
TRBV14,-,-,TRBJ1-2,CASSQSAPGRRWGYTF,TGTGCCAGCAGCCAATCAGCCCCGGGACGACGATGGGGCTACACCTTC
TRBV5-1,TRBD1,few,TRBJ2-7,CASTGQLGSYEQYF,TGCGCCAGCACGGGACAGCTCGGCTCCTACGAGCAGTACTTC
TRBV2,TRBD1,-,TRBJ1-4,CASRSRGLGNEKLFF,TGTGCCAGCAGAAGCAGGGGGCTCGGTAATGAAAAACTGTTTTTT
TRBV6-4,-,-,TRBJ2-2,CASSAIGIANTGELFF,TGTGCCAGCAGTGCGATCGGAATTGCGAACACCGGGGAGCTGTTTTTT
TRBV19,TRBD1,-,TRBJ2-3,CASSISGHGTGSGDTQYF,TGTGCCAGTAGTATTTCCGGCCATGGGACAGGGTCGGGAGATACGCAGTATTTT
TRBV30,-,-,TRBJ1-6,CAWVKNGGVASPLHF,TGTGCCTGGGTGAAAAATGGGGGGGTGGCTTCACCCCTCCACTTT
TRBV2,TRBD2,-,TRBJ2-1,CASAGTSGRGSYNEQFF,TGTGCCAGCGCCGGGACTAGCGGGAGGGGATCCTACAATGAGCAGTTCTTC
TRBV13,-,once,TRBJ1-2,CASSSLGSYGYTF,TGTGCCAGCAGCTCGTTAGGTAGCTATGGCTACACCTTC
TRBV7-9,-,-,TRBJ2-3,CASSLLNRGGDTQYF,TGTGCCAGCAGCTTATTAAACAGGGGAGGGGATACGCAGTATTTT
TRBV5-1,-,-,TRBJ1-2,CASSLGDYGYTF,TGCGCCAGCAGCTTAGGGGATTATGGCTACACCTTC
TRBV7-7,-,-,TRBJ2-1,CASSLSSYNEQFF,TGTGCTAGCAGCTTGTCCTCCTACAATGAGCAGTTCTTC
TRBV6-6,TRBD1,-,TRBJ1-4,CASSPNRGRNEKLFF,TGTGCCAGCAGCCCCAACAGGGGTCGGAATGAAAAACTGTTTTTT
TRBV30,-,once,TRBJ1-1,CAWTGWVNTEAFF,TGTGCCTGGACAGGATGGGTGAACACTGAAGCTTTCTTT
TRBV28,TRBD2,-,TRBJ2-1,CASRGIGTSGYNEQFF,TGTGCCAGCAGGGGAATCGGGACTAGCGGATACAATGAGCAGTTCTTC
TRBV6-5,TRBD1,-,TRBJ1-4,CASSYTSEGAREKLFF,TGTGCCAGCAGTTACACTTCTGAGGGGGCGAGAGAAAAACTGTTTTTT
TRBV27,TRBD1,few,TRBJ2-5,CASSPRTGEETQYF,TGTGCCAGCAGTCCGAGGACAGGGGAAGAGACCCAGTACTTC
TRBV14,-,-,TRBJ2-7,CASSTGTLEQYF,TGTGCCAGCAGCACCGGGACACTCGAGCAGTACTTC
TRBV5-6,-,-,TRBJ1-4,CASSFGQGVEKLFF,TGTGCCAGCAGCTTCGGACAAGGGGTTGAAAAACTGTTTTTT
TRBV6-1,TRBD1,few,TRBJ2-7,CASLSLDRGREQYF,TGTGCCAGCTTATCTTTGGACAGGGGGCGCGAGCAGTACTTC
TRBV7-9,-,-,TRBJ2-5,CASSPPGVRETQYF,TGTGCCAGCAGCCCGCCAGGGGTTCGAGAGACCCAGTACTTC
TRBV20-1,-,many,TRBJ2-3,CSSEYTDTQYF,TGCAGTAGCGAATACACAGATACGCAGTATTTT
TRBV7-9,-,-,TRBJ1-2,CASSLVQGRKNYGYTF,TGTGCCAGCAGCTTAGTCCAGGGTAGGAAGAACTATGGCTACACCTTC
TRBV7-2,-,-,TRBJ2-7,CASSRDQYGEQYF,TGTGCCAGCAGCCGCGACCAATATGGCGAGCAGTACTTC
TRBV27,-,-,TRBJ1-2,CASSLWGGQGYGYTF,TGTGCCAGCAGTTTATGGGGGGGCCAGGGCTATGGCTACACCTTC
TRBV5-1,TRBD1,-,TRBJ2-7,CASSLATGTGGEQYF,TGCGCCAGCAGCTTAGCGACCGGGACAGGGGGCGAGCAGTACTTC
TRBV29-1,-,-,TRBJ2-3,CSVSPLAGTDTQYF,TGCAGCGTTTCGCCCCTTGCTGGCACAGATACGCAGTATTTT
TRBV5-4,-,-,TRBJ1-2,CASSLRVNYGYTF,TGTGCCAGCAGCTTGAGAGTGAACTATGGCTACACCTTC
TRBV28,-,-,TRBJ1-1,CASSLGPGGNTEAFF,TGTGCCAGCAGTTTAGGGCCCGGAGGTAACACTGAAGCTTTCTTT
TRBV27,-,-,TRBJ2-3,CASSALGGEFPDTQYF,TGTGCCAGCAGCGCCCTGGGGGGAGAGTTTCCAGATACGCAGTATTTT
TRBV6-5,TRBD1,-,TRBJ2-5,CASSVGTGHQYF,TGTGCCAGCAGTGTGGGGACAGGACACCAGTACTTC
TRBV13,-,-,TRBJ2-7,CASSSVLLGGEQYF,TGTGCCAGCAGCTCCGTTCTACTGGGGGGCGAGCAGTACTTC
TRBV18,TRBD1,-,TRBJ1-1,CASSPIYGQGPPESMNTEAFF,TGTGCCAGCTCACCAATTTATGGACAGGGACCGCCAGAGAGTATGAACACTGAAGCTTTCTTT
TRBV7-9,-,-,TRBJ1-3,CASSLDPNTIYF,TGTGCCAGCAGCCTAGATCCAAACACCATATATTTT
TRBV6-5,TRBD1,-,TRBJ1-2,CASRLIGGDGYTF,TGTGCCAGCCGACTGATAGGGGGCGACGGCTACACCTTC
TRBV28,-,-,TRBJ2-2,CASSFSGGLGELFF,TGTGCCAGCAGTTTTTCTGGGGGGCTGGGGGAGCTGTTTTTT
TRBV7-8,-,-,TRBJ2-7,CASSLALRGHEQYF,TGTGCCAGCAGCTTAGCTTTAAGGGGCCACGAGCAGTACTTC
TRBV5-1,TRBD2,-,TRBJ2-4,CASSLEGGRADIQYF,TGCGCCAGCAGCTTGGAAGGCGGGAGGGCCGACATTCAGTACTTC
TRBV7-6,-,once,TRBJ2-7,CASSLGKGPAYEQYF,TGTGCCAGCAGCTTAGGTAAGGGACCAGCCTACGAGCAGTACTTC
TRBV29-1,-,-,TRBJ1-2,CSVRAEFYGYTF,TGCAGCGTTCGAGCAGAATTCTATGGCTACACCTTC
TRBV5-5,TRBD1,few,TRBJ1-2,CASSLVGTGDGYTF,TGTGCCAGCAGCTTGGTAGGGACAGGGGATGGCTACACCTTC
TRBV11-3,-,-,TRBJ2-1,CASSGPRGAHNEQFF,TGTGCCAGCAGCGGGCCCCGGGGGGCCCACAATGAGCAGTTCTTC
TRBV7-9,TRBD2,-,TRBJ2-1,CASRVLAGGPNEQFF,TGTGCCAGCAGGGTACTAGCGGGGGGCCCGAATGAGCAGTTCTTC
TRBV6-1,-,-,TRBJ2-7,CASTLSSYEQYF,TGTGCCTCGACGCTTTCGTCCTACGAGCAGTACTTC